This T cell receptor (beta chain) was recorded in a study of radiotherapy plus CTLA-4 blockade in lung cancer. Study-wide results and caveats: TCR clones of tumor origin grew in blood after radiotherapy plus ipilimumab.

In this sample, this clone turned up once. The antigen is unknown. From germline, CDR1 is SGDLS and CDR2 YYNGEE. Trimming took off 4 bases at V and 5 bases at J, with 13 bases between the two ends. This CDR3 comprises 13 residues. Produced via immunoSEQ multiplex PCR; TCRdb's table is partial and in-frame only. The sample shows approximately 52,000 clones, 77% of them seen only once. Material: peripheral blood, obtained from a patient treated with radiotherapy plus ipilimumab. This receptor was identified in a human donor with non-small cell lung cancer whose response to radiotherapy plus ipilimumab could not be evaluated. This sequence joins TRBV9 and TRBJ2-7; D possibly corresponds to TRBD1 (6 bases). The CDR3 sequence is CASSSGQRNEQYF. DNA of the CDR3: TGTGCCAGCAGCTCAGGACAGCGTAACGAGCAGTACTTC. Based on the CDR3 plus reference TRBV9 and TRBJ2-7, the full variable domain is DSGVTQTPKHLITATGQRVTLRCSPRSGDLSVYWYQQSLDQGLQFLIQYYNGEERAKGNILERFSAQQFPDLHSELNLSSLELGDSALYFCASSSGQRNEQYFGPGTRLTVT.